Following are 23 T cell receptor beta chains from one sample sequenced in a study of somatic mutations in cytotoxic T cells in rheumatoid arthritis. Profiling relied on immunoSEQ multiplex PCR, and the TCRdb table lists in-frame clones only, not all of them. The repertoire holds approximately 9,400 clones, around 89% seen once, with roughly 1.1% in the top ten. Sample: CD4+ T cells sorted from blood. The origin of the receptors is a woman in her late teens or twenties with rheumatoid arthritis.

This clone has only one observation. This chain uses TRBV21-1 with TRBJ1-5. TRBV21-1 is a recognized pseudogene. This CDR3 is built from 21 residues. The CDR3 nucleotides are TGTGCCAGCAGCAAAACCGCTAAACCTTTTTCCGGGGTATCTCGCAATCAGCCCCAGCATTTT. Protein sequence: CASSKTAKPFSGVSRNQPQHF.

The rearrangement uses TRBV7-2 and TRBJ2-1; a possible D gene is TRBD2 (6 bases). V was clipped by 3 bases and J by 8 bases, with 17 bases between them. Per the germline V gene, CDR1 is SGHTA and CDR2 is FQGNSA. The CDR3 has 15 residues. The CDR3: CASSFELATGHEQFF. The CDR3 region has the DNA TGTGCCAGCAGCTTTGAACTAGCAACAGGACATGAGCAGTTCTTC.

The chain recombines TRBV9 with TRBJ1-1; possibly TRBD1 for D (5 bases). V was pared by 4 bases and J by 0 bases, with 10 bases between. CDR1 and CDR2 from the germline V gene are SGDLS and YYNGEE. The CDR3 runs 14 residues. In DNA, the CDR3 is TGTGCCAGCAGCAGACAGACCATGAACACTGAAGCTTTCTTT. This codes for CASSRQTMNTEAFF.

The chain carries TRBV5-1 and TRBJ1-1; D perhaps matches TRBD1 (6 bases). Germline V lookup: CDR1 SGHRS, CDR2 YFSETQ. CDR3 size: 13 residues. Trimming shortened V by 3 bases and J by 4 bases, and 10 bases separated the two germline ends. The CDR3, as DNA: TGCGCCAGCAGCTCTGGACAGAGCACTGAAGCTTTCTTT. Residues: CASSSGQSTEAFF. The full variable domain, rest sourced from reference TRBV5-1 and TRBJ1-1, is KAGVTQTPRYLIKTRGQQVTLSCSPISGHRSVSWYQQTPGQGLQFLFEYFSETQRNKGNFPGRFSGRQFSNSRSEMNVSTLELGDSALYLCASSSGQSTEAFFGQGTRLTVV.

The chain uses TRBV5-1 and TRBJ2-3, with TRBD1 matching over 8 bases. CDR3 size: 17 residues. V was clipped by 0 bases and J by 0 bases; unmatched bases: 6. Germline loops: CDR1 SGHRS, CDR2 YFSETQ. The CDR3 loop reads CASSLARQGTSTDTQYF. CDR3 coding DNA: TGCGCCAGCAGCTTGGCCCGACAGGGGACTAGCACAGATACGCAGTATTTT.

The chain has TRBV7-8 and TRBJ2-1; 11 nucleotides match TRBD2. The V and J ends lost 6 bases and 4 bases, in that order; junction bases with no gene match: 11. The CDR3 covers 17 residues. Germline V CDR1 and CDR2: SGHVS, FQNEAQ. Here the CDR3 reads CASRPTFSSGRYNEQFF. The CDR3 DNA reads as TGTGCCAGCAGACCCACCTTTTCTAGCGGGAGGTACAATGAGCAGTTCTTC.

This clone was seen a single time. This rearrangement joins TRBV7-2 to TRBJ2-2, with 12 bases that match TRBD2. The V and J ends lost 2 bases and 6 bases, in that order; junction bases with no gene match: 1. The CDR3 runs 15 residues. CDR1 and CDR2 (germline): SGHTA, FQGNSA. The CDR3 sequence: CASSLLAGGAGELFF. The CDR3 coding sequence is TGTGCCAGCAGCTTACTAGCGGGAGGGGCCGGGGAGCTGTTTTTT.

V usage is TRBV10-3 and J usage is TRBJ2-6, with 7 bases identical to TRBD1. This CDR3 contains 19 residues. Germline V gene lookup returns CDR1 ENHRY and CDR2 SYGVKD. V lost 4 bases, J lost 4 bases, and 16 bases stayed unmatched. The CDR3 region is CAISAGLAGGSNGANVLTF. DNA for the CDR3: TGTGCCATCAGTGCCGGTCTGGCAGGGGGTTCTAACGGGGCCAACGTCCTGACTTTC.

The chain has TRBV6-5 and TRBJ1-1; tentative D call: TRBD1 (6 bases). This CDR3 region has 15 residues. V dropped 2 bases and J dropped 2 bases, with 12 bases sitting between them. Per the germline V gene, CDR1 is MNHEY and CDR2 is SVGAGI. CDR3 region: CASSYGTYGNTEAFF. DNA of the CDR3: TGTGCCAGCAGTTACGGGACATACGGTAACACTGAAGCTTTCTTT.

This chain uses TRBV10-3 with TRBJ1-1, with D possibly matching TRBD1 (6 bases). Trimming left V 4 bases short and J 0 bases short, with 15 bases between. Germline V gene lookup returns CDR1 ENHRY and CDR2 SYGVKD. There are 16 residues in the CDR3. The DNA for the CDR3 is TGTGCCATCAGTGCGGACAGCTCTATATTGAACACTGAAGCTTTCTTT. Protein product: CAISADSSILNTEAFF.

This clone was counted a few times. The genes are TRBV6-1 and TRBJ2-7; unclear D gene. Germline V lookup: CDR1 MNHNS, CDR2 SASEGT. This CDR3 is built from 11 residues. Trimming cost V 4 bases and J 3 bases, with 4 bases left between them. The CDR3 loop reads CASSAYYEQYF. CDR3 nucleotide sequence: TGTGCCAGCAGTGCTTACTACGAGCAGTACTTC.

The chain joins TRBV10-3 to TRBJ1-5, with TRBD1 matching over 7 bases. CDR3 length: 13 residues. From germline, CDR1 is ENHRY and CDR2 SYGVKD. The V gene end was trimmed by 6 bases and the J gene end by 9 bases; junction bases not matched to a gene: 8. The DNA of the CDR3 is TGTGCCATCAGGACAGGGTTAGACGCGCCCCAGCATTTT. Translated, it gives CAIRTGLDAPQHF.

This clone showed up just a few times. In DNA form, the CDR3 reads TGTGCCAGCAGTTTCTCGTTAGTGGTCGCTGAAGCTTTCTTT. It is translated as CASSFSLVVAEAFF. The V and J genes are TRBV7-6 and TRBJ1-1; D unresolved. Germline-derived CDR1 and CDR2 are SGHVS and FNYEAQ. The V gene lost 6 bases and the J gene lost 6 bases, with 17 bases spanning the gap. The CDR3 sequence is 14 residues long.

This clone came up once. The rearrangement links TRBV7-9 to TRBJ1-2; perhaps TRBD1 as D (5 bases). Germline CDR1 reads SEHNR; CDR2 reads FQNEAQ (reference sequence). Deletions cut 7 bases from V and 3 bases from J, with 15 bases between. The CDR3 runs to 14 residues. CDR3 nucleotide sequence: TGTGCCAGCACCTCCTTGGGGGGAGACTATGGCTACACCTTC. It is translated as CASTSLGGDYGYTF. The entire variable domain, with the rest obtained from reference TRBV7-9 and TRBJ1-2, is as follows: DTGVSQNPRHKITKRGQNVTFRCDPISEHNRLYWYRQTLGQGPEFLTYFQNEAQLEKSRLLSDRFSAERPKGSFSTLEIQRTEQGDSAMYLCASTSLGGDYGYTFGSGTRLTVV.

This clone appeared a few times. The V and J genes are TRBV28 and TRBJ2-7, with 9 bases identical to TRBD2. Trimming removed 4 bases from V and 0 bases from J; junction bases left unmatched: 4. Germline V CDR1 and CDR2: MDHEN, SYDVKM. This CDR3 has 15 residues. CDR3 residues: CASSSGTSNSYEQYF. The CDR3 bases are TGTGCCAGCAGTTCCGGGACTAGCAACTCCTACGAGCAGTACTTC.

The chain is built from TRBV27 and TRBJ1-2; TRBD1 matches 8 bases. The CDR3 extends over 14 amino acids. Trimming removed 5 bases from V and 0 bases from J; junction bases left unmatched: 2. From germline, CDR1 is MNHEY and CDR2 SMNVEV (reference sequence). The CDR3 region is CASSPQGANYGYTF. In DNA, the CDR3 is TGTGCCAGCAGTCCACAGGGGGCTAACTATGGCTACACCTTC.

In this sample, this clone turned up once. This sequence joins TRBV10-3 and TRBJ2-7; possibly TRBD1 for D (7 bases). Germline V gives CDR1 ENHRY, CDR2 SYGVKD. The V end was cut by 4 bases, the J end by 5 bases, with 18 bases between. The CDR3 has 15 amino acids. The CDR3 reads CAISAYRGGNDEQYF. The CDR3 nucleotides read TGTGCCATCAGTGCCTACAGGGGAGGAAATGACGAGCAGTACTTC.

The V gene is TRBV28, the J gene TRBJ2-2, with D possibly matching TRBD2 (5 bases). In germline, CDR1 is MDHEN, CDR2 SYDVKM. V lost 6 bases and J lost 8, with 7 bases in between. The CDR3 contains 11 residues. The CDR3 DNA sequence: TGTGCCAGCAGGAGGAGGGGGGAGCTGTTTTTT. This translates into CASRRRGELFF.

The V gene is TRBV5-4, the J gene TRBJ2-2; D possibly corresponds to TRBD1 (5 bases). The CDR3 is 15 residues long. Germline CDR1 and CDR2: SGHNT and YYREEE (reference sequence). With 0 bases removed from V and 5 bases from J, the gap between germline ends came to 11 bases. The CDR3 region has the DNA TGTGCCAGCAGCTTGGCCTCAGGGTCGACCGGGGAGCTGTTTTTT. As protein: CASSLASGSTGELFF. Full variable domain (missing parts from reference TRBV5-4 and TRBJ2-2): ETGVTQSPTHLIKTRGQQVTLRCSSQSGHNTVSWYQQALGQGPQFIFQYYREEENGRGNFPPRFSGLQFPNYSSELNVNALELDDSALYLCASSLASGSTGELFFGEGSRLTVL.

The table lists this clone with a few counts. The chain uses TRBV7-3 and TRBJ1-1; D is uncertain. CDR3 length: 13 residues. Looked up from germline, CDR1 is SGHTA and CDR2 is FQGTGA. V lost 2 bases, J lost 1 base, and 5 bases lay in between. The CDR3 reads CASSLYGNTEAFF. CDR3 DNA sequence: TGTGCCAGCAGCTTATACGGGAACACTGAAGCTTTCTTT.

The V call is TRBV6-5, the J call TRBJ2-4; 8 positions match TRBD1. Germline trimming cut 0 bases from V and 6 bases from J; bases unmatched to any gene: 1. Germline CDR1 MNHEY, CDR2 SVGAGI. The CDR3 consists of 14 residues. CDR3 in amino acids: CASSYSDRGNIQYF. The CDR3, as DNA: TGTGCCAGCAGTTACTCCGACAGGGGAAACATTCAGTACTTC.

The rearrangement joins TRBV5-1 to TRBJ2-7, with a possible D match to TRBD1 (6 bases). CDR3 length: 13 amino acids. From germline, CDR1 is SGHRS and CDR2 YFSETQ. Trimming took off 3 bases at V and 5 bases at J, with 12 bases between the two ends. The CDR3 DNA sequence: TGCGCCAGCAGCTCCTCAGGGGACAACGAGCAGTACTTC. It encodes CASSSSGDNEQYF.

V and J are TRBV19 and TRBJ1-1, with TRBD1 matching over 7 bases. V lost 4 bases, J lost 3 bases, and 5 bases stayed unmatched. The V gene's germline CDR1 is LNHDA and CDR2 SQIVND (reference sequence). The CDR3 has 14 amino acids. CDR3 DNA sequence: TGTGCCAGTAGTAGTCCGGGACAGCACACTGAAGCTTTCTTT. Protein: CASSSPGQHTEAFF.